The sequence of this TCR beta chain was determined in a study of shared clonotypes between healthy human individuals. Study-level findings and limits: Naive CD4 clonotypes overlapped across a few donors at 4.5% to 5.5%.

Sequencing used immunoSEQ multiplex PCR; TCRdb keeps in-frame clones, though not all of them. The table records around 340,000 clones, about 73% of them present only once. This clone was seen ten or more times. Its antigen is not identified. Sequencing was done on a sample of memory CD4+ T cells sorted from blood. Subset of the sample: CD45RA-negative fraction. The TCR was taken from a young man in good health.

The chain's CDR3 is CASTTFPSGSWGEQFF. The CDR3 nucleotides read TGTGCCAGCACCACCTTTCCTAGCGGGTCATGGGGTGAGCAGTTCTTC. V gene TRBV27 combines with J gene TRBJ2-1; 8 bases align to TRBD2. Germline V gene data show CDR1 as MNHEY and CDR2 as SMNVEV (reference sequence). V lost 7 bases to trimming and J lost 9 bases; unmatched junction nucleotides: 17. The CDR3 runs 16 residues.